The T cell receptor (beta chain) described here comes from a study of CXCR3-negative and CXCR3-positive naive CD8 T cells. Study overall: Summed over all libraries, TRB reads came to roughly 150 million, with about 1.5 +/- 0.3 million per library.

Identification of naive CD8+ T cells rested on CD45RO-CCR7+CD27+CD95- status. Through 5' RACE with UMI labels, the TRB cDNA libraries were prepared. TCRdb reprocessed the 5' RACE reads; each CDR3 protein has one entry and no DNA is given. In total, the table holds about 89,000 distinct CDR3 sequences. The germline gives CDR1 DFQATT, CDR2 SNEGSKA (reference sequence). The CDR3 sequence is 14 residues long. Overall study results and limits: The study found more hydrophobic TRB CDR3s in CXCR3-positive naive cells than in CXCR3-negative naive cells. Most assays used freshly isolated PBMCs, as cryopreservation partially reduced CXCR3.

Worth noting for this clonotype: Its antigen is still unknown.

The sample taken for sequencing was naive CXCR3+ CD8+ T cells from blood. Noted subset: CD45RO-CCR7+CD27+CD95- naive CD8+ T cells expressing CXCR3 (TNR3+). The receptor comes from a human donor in good health. Some clones in this sample may be carry-over from other donors' samples. This chain links TRBV20-1 with TRBJ2-7; there is no DNA to check the TCRdb D call of TRBD1. The CDR3 reads CSASPQDRSYEQYF.